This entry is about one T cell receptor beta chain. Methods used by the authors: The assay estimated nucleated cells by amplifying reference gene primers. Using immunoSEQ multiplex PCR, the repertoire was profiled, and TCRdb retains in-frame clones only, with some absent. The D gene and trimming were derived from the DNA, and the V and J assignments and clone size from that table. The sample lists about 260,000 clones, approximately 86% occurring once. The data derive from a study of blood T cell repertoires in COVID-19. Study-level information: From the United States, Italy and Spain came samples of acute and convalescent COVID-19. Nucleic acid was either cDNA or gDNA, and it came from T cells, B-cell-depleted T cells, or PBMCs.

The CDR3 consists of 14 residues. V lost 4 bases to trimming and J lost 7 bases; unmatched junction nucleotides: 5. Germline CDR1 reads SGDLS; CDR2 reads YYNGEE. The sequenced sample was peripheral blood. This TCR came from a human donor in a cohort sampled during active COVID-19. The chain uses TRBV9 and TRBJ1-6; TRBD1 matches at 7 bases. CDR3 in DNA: TGTGCCAGCAGCACGGGACAGCCGAATTCACCCCTCCACTTT. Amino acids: CASSTGQPNSPLHF.